This TCR beta chain is drawn from a study of glioma-infiltrating T cells after dendritic cell vaccination (dated by TCRdb to the mid-2010s). Notes on the research overall: Of the roughly 15 glioblastoma patients in the cohort, all drawn from Phase I and II dendritic cell vaccination trials, 9 were newly diagnosed and 6 had recurrent disease. Autologous tumor lysate-pulsed dendritic cell vaccination was administered to the patients between the early 2000s and the early 2010s. The vaccine was prepared from monocyte-derived dendritic cells that were cultured for approximately seven days with IL-4 and GM-CSF and then pulsed overnight with autologous tumor lysate. Each patient was given three intradermal dendritic cell vaccine injections, spaced two weeks apart, in the arm below the axilla. Deep sequencing of TCR beta CDR3 regions was used to quantify tumor-infiltrating lymphocyte content and compare tumor and blood repertoires in dendritic cell-vaccinated glioblastoma patients. Survival after dendritic cell vaccination was correlated with TCR sequencing metrics such as TIL content and the overlap between tumor and blood repertoires. Points the paper makes about the study in general: The cohort was small and heterogeneous, and full blood and tumor sets were available for few patients, with initial-recurrent tumor pairs available for even fewer patients. After dendritic cell vaccination, a higher estimated pretreatment TIL content predicted longer time to progression and longer overall survival. The three-group TCR overlap response model was characterized as speculative, and prospective validation of the model was stated to be required. TCR clonality showed no direct relationship with survival, which suggests that a diverse polyclonal response may matter.

Patients were selected on the basis of adequate residual fresh-frozen tumor tissue and more than two years of available survival data. Although molecular status otherwise differed among the glioblastoma patients, no patient had an isocitrate dehydrogenase mutation. PBMC were collected before vaccination, two weeks after the third vaccination, and at tumor progression if tumor progression occurred. The Qiagen DNeasy Blood extraction Kit was used for extraction of genomic DNA. Using the immunoSEQ assay, TCRB CDR3 regions were amplified from approximately 2 micrograms of genomic DNA, or from all available DNA when less than that was on hand. For multiplex PCR, 60 forward primers for TCR V beta segments and 13 reverse primers for J beta segments were used. Synthetic control templates were spiked into each sample at limiting dilution to estimate reads per starting template. The Illumina HiSeq System generated sequencing reads of 87 bp. As for the authors' bioinformatics: PCR and sequencing errors were removed by merging closely related sequences with a nearest neighbor algorithm. TCR overlap was measured as the percentage of unique tumor TCR beta sequences also present in the same patient's peripheral blood. TCRdb took over this immuneACCESS table, retaining in-frame rearrangements with V and J assigned. Such tables are incomplete; in checked studies, under half of the missing clones stem from an unresolved V gene, and the remainder is unexplained. V and J calls plus clone size are reproduced from that table; the DNA served to infer D and trimming. This sample is represented by around 96,000 clones; around three quarters of them were singletons. The leading ten clones occupy 5.5% to 7% of the sample.

Concerning this clone: Its cognate antigen has yet to be identified. Base qualities are not provided; no much larger clone lies one nucleotide away.

V lost 0 bases and J lost 5 bases; the stretch between them is 5 bases long. Taken from cysteine to phenylalanine, the CDR3 has 13 residues. Just the 39-base CDR3 DNA is kept, in frame starting at base 1. According to the germline V gene (reference sequence), CDR1 reads SEHNR and CDR2 reads FQNEAQ. Recombination connected TRBV7-9 to TRBJ2-1; the D gene assignment is ambiguous. This receptor was obtained from a human donor with glioblastoma. The material was blood, obtained before dendritic cell vaccination. The sequenced DNA: TGTGCCAGCAGCTTAGCGGCGGACAATGAGCAGTTCTTC. The encoded protein is CASSLAADNEQFF.